This TCR beta chain was observed in a study of blood T cell repertoires in COVID-19. Background on the study: COVID-19 samples collected from the United States, Italy and Spain covered acute and convalescent phases.

Trimming removed 0 bases from V and 8 bases from J, with 14 bases in between. CDR3 length equals 14 residues. Germline V gives CDR1 SGDLS, CDR2 YYNGEE. Clinical history reported by participants formed the basis on which cohorts were assigned. Produced via immunoSEQ multiplex PCR; TCRdb's table is partial and in-frame only. Of 350,000 to 400,000 clones listed, about nine tenths are singletons. This receptor was taken from a woman in her twenties or thirties who had recovered from COVID-19. The sample was PBMCs or T cells enriched from blood (not recorded which). This chain uses TRBV9 with TRBJ1-2; D may be TRBD1 (5 bases). The CDR3 sequence is CASSVDGQGYGYTF. The CDR3 DNA sequence: TGTGCCAGCAGCGTAGACGGCCAGGGATACGGCTACACCTTC.